This TCR beta chain derives from a study of T cells after yellow fever vaccination. Across the whole study: The fractions with low cell numbers were processed using SMART-Seq v4 Ultra Low Input. Regarding the study as a whole: FACS-sorted repertoires might harbor abundant contaminating clonotypes from the bulk population. Primary-vaccination clones mostly resurfaced post-booster (about 96% CD4, more than 80% CD8).

Germline loops: CDR1 MNHEY, CDR2 SVGAGI. The V gene end was trimmed by 2 bases and the J gene end by 5 bases; junction bases not matched to a gene: 9. The CDR3 spans 17 residues. TCRdb reprocessed the 5' RACE reads with MiXCR, giving one entry per CDR3 protein. Here the sample spans approximately 340,000 distinct CDR3 sequences, about 8.7% being singletons. Concerning this clonotype: Its matching antigen is unknown.

This sample comprised PBMCs, obtained on the day of the first yellow fever vaccination. The TCR originated in a man between 18 and 35 years old who received the YFV17D yellow fever vaccine. This chain uses TRBV6-5 with TRBJ2-1; TRBD1 matches at 10 bases. The CDR3 region has the DNA TGTGCCAGCAGTTACGTGTCGGGACAGGGGACGAACAATGAGCAGTTCTTC. Translated, it gives CASSYVSGQGTNNEQFF.